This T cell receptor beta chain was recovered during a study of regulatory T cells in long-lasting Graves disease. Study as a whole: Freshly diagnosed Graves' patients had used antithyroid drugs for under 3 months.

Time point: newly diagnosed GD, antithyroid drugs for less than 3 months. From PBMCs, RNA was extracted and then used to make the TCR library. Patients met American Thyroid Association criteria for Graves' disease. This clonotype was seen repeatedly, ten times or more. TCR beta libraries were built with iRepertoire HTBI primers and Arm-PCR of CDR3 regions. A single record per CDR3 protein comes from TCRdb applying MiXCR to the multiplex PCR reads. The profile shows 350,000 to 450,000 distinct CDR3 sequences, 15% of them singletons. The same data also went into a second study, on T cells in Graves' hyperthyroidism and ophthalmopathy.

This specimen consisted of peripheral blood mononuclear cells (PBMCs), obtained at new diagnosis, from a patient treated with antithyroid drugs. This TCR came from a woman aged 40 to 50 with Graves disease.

CDR3 loop: CSANRRTSFEQYF. CDR3 coding DNA: TGCAGTGCTAACCGGCGGACAAGCTTCGAGCAGTACTTC. The genes are TRBV20-1 and TRBJ2-7, with a tentative D call TRBD1 (5 bases). The V gene's germline CDR1 is DFQATT and CDR2 SNEGSKA (reference sequence). This CDR3 is 13 amino acids long. Trimming stripped 4 bases from V and 6 bases from J, with 16 bases between.